A single T cell receptor (beta chain) is shown here with its context. What it binds is not known. These data come from a study of cytomegalovirus exposure and HLA in healthy donors. The wider study: Sequencing of approximately 190 million T cells in an earlier analysis found 95 million to 120 million unique TCR beta sequences. Findings of the study overall: Specific recognition of CMV antigens was confirmed in vitro for three chains (all CMV-associated). Researchers reported from a later analysis that most CMV-associated TCR beta chains appeared HLA-restricted.

The PCR had 60 Vbeta and 13 Jbeta primers. Libraries were prepared by immunoSEQ multiplex PCR; TCRdb keeps only in-frame clonotypes and omits some of them. The sample lists more than 150,000 clones, roughly four fifths occurring once. Germline V gene data show CDR1 as MNHEY and CDR2 as SMNVEV (reference sequence). V lost 5 bases, J lost 9 bases, and 11 bases stayed unmatched. There are 16 residues in the CDR3. This clonotype was obtained from a woman aged 18-29 years in good health and CMV-seronegative. The V and J genes are TRBV27 and TRBJ2-3; 13 positions agree with TRBD2. Specimen: PBMCs. The CDR3 nucleotides are TGTGCCAGCAGTCCCCTACTAGCGGGGGGGCCTTGGACGCAGTATTTT. This encodes CASSPLLAGGPWTQYF.